The clone carrying this T cell receptor (beta chain) was picked up many times. Its antigen remains unknown. This CDR3 is 14 amino acids long. Germline assignment: CDR1 MNHEY and CDR2 SVGAGI. V was cut by 2 bases and J by 4 bases, with 9 bases left in between. These data belong to a study of T cell repertoires in cytomegalovirus infection. TCRdb re-derived calls from the reads in MiXCR, one entry per CDR3 protein. In the table there are some 500,000 distinct CDR3 sequences, 40% of which are singletons. This chain uses TRBV6-5 with TRBJ1-5, with D possibly TRBD1 on 5 matching bases. The sample here was cultured PBMCs, taken from culture after CMV antigen stimulation. The TCR sequence derives from a human donor in good health (CMV status not recorded). Some clones in this sample may be carry-over from other donors' samples. Written as DNA, the CDR3 is TGTGCCAGCAGTTACGGGGCTGGGAATCAGCCCCAGCATTTT. Translating it yields CASSYGAGNQPQHF.